The 27 T cell receptor beta chains listed next were all sequenced from one sample in a study of T cell responses to AZD1222 COVID-19 vaccine. Produced via immunoSEQ multiplex PCR; TCRdb's table is partial and in-frame only. The sample has 150,000 or so clones, 91% seen once; the top ten hold 1.4%. The sequencing used peripheral blood, collected on day 0 of AZD1222 vaccination. These receptor sequences come from an adult in good health.

The chain combines TRBV6-5 with TRBJ1-1, with a weak D call TRBD1 (5 bases). The germline V gene encodes CDR1 MNHEY and CDR2 SVGAGI. The V gene lost 6 bases and the J gene lost 6 bases, with 11 bases spanning the gap. The CDR3 covers 12 residues. CDR3 amino acids: CASSQGAAEAFF. For the CDR3, the DNA is TGTGCCAGCAGCCAGGGCGCGGCTGAAGCTTTCTTT.

This clone was seen only once. The V gene is TRBV7-8, the J gene TRBJ2-2, with a possible D match to TRBD2 (5 bases). This CDR3 comprises 13 residues. Germline CDR1 and CDR2: SGHVS and FQNEAQ. Trimming removed 5 bases at V and 4 bases at J, with 8 bases between. The CDR3 loop reads CASSRTSTGELFF. CDR3 coding DNA: TGTGCCAGCAGCCGTACTAGCACCGGGGAGCTGTTTTTT.

The CDR3 reads CASSLDMGNEQFF. The DNA for the CDR3 is TGTGCCAGCAGCTTAGACATGGGCAATGAGCAGTTCTTC. The chain carries TRBV7-9 and TRBJ2-1; D not resolved. The V gene lost 1 base and the J gene lost 6 bases, with 7 bases spanning the gap. The CDR3 length is 13 residues. Germline values: CDR1 SEHNR, CDR2 FQNEAQ (reference sequence).

V and J are TRBV19 and TRBJ1-2; 10 positions agree with TRBD1. V shed 7 bases and J 4 bases; nucleotides not matched to a gene: 15. The CDR3 has 17 amino acids. Germline CDR1 LNHDA, CDR2 SQIVND (reference sequence). CDR3 bases: TGTGCCAGTACTACCCGACAGGGGGCTGGGGGCGCCTATGGCTACACCTTC. Encoded protein: CASTTRQGAGGAYGYTF.

Here the CDR3 DNA reads TGTGCCAGCAGTTACCCGCCGATTCGGGGACAGGTGCGCACAGATACGCAGTATTTT. As protein: CASSYPPIRGQVRTDTQYF. The V gene is TRBV6-2 or TRBV6-3, the J gene TRBJ2-3; 8 bases line up with TRBD1. CDR3 size: 19 residues. Germline V lookup: CDR1 MNHEY, CDR2 SVGEGT. With 2 bases clipped from V and 1 base from J, the junction kept 14 bases outside the gene matches.

The gene calls are TRBV7-2 and TRBJ1-4, with TRBD1 matching over 10 bases. The CDR3 has 16 residues. The germline V gene encodes CDR1 SGHTA and CDR2 FQGNSA. V shed 5 bases and J 8 bases; nucleotides not matched to a gene: 11. As DNA, the CDR3 is TGTGCCAGCAGCCCCCCAGGGGGGACAGGGGACGAAAAACTGTTTTTT. Translating gives CASSPPGGTGDEKLFF.

The V gene is TRBV10-2, the J gene TRBJ2-1, with 7 bases fitting TRBD1. Germline trimming cut 6 bases from V and 10 bases from J; bases unmatched to any gene: 6. This CDR3 is 12 amino acids long. Germline V CDR1 and CDR2: WSHSY, SAAADI. As DNA, the CDR3 is TGCGCCAGCAGAGCCCCGGGACAGGAGCAGTTCTTC. Amino acids: CASRAPGQEQFF.

The chain has TRBV5-1 and TRBJ2-7, with D unresolved. CDR1 is SGHRS and CDR2 is YFSETQ in the germline V gene. V was cut by 0 bases and J by 4 bases, with 11 bases left in between. This CDR3 spans 14 amino acids. The DNA for the CDR3 is TGCGCCAGCAGCTTGGGGGTTTACCCTTACGAGCAGTACTTC. This translates into CASSLGVYPYEQYF.

This sequence joins TRBV9 and TRBJ2-3; TRBD1 might be the D (6 bases). The V gene lost 0 bases and the J gene lost 1 base, with 15 bases spanning the gap. There are 17 residues in the CDR3. CDR1 SGDLS and CDR2 YYNGEE come from the germline V gene. CDR3 in DNA: TGTGCCAGCAGCGTAGCCCCGACAGGCCACGGCACAGATACGCAGTATTTT. Translating gives CASSVAPTGHGTDTQYF.

The chain combines TRBV7-9 with TRBJ1-5; D remains unclear. V lost 6 bases and J 0 bases, leaving 9 bases between the germline ends. The CDR3 sequence is 14 residues long. Germline-derived CDR1 and CDR2 are SEHNR and FQNEAQ (reference sequence). The CDR3 loop is CASSTTLSNQPQHF. The CDR3 nucleotides read TGTGCCAGCAGTACGACACTTAGCAATCAGCCCCAGCATTTT.

The V and J genes are TRBV7-3 and TRBJ2-1; D might be TRBD2 (5 bases). The CDR3 is 14 residues long. The V gene's germline CDR1 is SGHTA and CDR2 FQGTGA. V dropped 4 bases and J dropped 4 bases, with 11 bases sitting between them. The CDR3 loop is CASSSDGIYNEQFF. The DNA for the CDR3 is TGTGCCAGCAGCTCGGACGGGATTTACAATGAGCAGTTCTTC.

This clone was recorded only once. This sequence joins TRBV6-6 and TRBJ2-3, with no clear D. The germline V gene has CDR1 MNHNY and CDR2 SVGAGI (reference sequence). The CDR3 spans 12 residues. Trimming pared 6 bases from V and 4 bases from J, leaving 8 bases between. This CDR3 reads CASREWADTQYF. CDR3 coding DNA: TGTGCCAGCAGGGAATGGGCAGATACGCAGTATTTT.

The chain is built from TRBV5-1 and TRBJ1-3; D is unresolved. Germline CDR1 is SGHRS and CDR2 is YFSETQ. The V end lost 2 bases, the J end lost 1 base, and 10 bases lay between the germline ends. There are 15 residues in the CDR3. CDR3 amino acids: CASSLTAASGNTIYF. In nucleotides, the CDR3 is TGCGCCAGCAGCTTAACGGCGGCTTCTGGAAACACCATATATTTT.

This clone was found once. The chain has TRBV5-6 and TRBJ2-7; a possible D gene is TRBD1 (5 bases). From germline, CDR1 is SGHDT and CDR2 YYEEEE. The length of the CDR3 is 13 residues. Trimming shortened V by 3 bases and J by 4 bases, and 11 bases separated the two germline ends. Written as DNA, the CDR3 is TGTGCCAGCAGCTCGAGCAGGGCTTACGAGCAGTACTTC. Protein: CASSSSRAYEQYF.

The chain has TRBV5-4 and TRBJ1-2; 8 nucleotides agree with TRBD1. The CDR3 has 15 residues. Germline CDR1 and CDR2: SGHNT and YYREEE (reference sequence). Losses at the gene ends were 0 bases for V and 3 bases for J; bases not matched to a gene: 4. CDR3 residues: CASSLGVTGDYGYTF. The CDR3 nucleotides read TGTGCCAGCAGCTTGGGAGTGACAGGGGACTATGGCTACACCTTC.

The chain couples TRBV7-3 to TRBJ2-2, with D possibly being TRBD2 (6 bases). Trimming took 4 bases from V and 6 from J, leaving 21 bases between them. Germline loops: CDR1 SGHTA, CDR2 FQGTGA. The CDR3 runs 17 residues. CDR3 region: CASSSYPSELSPGELFF. CDR3 DNA sequence: TGTGCCAGCAGCTCCTACCCTAGCGAGCTAAGTCCCGGGGAGCTGTTTTTT.

The chain couples TRBV5-4 to TRBJ1-1; 8 nucleotides match TRBD1. CDR1 is SGHNT and CDR2 is YYREEE in the germline V gene (reference sequence). V shed 4 bases, J shed 0 bases, and the junction held 2 bases outside the gene matches. The CDR3 totals 14 residues. CDR3: CASSLDRVNTEAFF. In DNA, the CDR3 is TGTGCCAGCAGCCTGGACAGGGTGAACACTGAAGCTTTCTTT.

The chain carries TRBV7-9 and TRBJ1-2; 10 bases are a match to TRBD1. The CDR3 length is 17 residues. Per germline, CDR1 SEHNR and CDR2 FQNEAQ (reference sequence). After removal of 3 bases from V and 5 bases from J, the junction contained 12 bases not matched to a gene. CDR3 residues: CASSFGTGVLVGYGYTF. CDR3 nucleotides: TGTGCCAGCAGCTTCGGGACAGGGGTTCTAGTTGGGTATGGCTACACCTTC. Full variable domain (remainder filled in from reference TRBV7-9 and TRBJ1-2): DTGVSQNPRHKITKRGQNVTFRCDPISEHNRLYWYRQTLGQGPEFLTYFQNEAQLEKSRLLSDRFSAERPKGSFSTLEIQRTEQGDSAMYLCASSFGTGVLVGYGYTFGSGTRLTVV.

The chain joins TRBV19 to TRBJ2-2; D not certain. The CDR3 contains 13 residues. Germline CDR1 reads LNHDA; CDR2 reads SQIVND (reference sequence). V was clipped by 9 bases and J by 7 bases, with 15 bases between them. As DNA, the CDR3 is TGTGCCAGCTCCCTGGCCTGGGGCGGGGAGCTGTTTTTT. The encoded protein is CASSLAWGGELFF. The variable domain in full, with the rest retrieved from reference TRBV19 and TRBJ2-2, is DGGITQSPKYLFRKEGQNVTLSCEQNLNHDAMYWYRQDPGQGLRLIYYSQIVNDFQKGDIAEGYSVSREKKESFPLTVTSAQKNPTAFYLCASSLAWGGELFFGEGSRLTVL.

The CDR3 here is CAISGDSFSYNEQFF. The CDR3, as DNA: TGTGCCATCAGTGGGGACAGTTTCTCCTACAATGAGCAGTTCTTC. The gene calls are TRBV10-3 and TRBJ2-1; 7 bases are a match to TRBD1. With 4 bases clipped from V and 0 bases from J, the junction kept 3 bases outside the gene matches. The V gene's germline CDR1 is ENHRY and CDR2 SYGVKD. This CDR3 comprises 15 residues.

CDR3 sequence reads: CASRGDSEAFF. The CDR3 region has the DNA TGTGCCAGCAGGGGGGACAGTGAAGCTTTCTTT. The chain employs TRBV6-5 and TRBJ1-1, with 7 bases fitting TRBD1. V lost 6 bases and J lost 7; bases outside the gene matches: 2. CDR3 length: 11 residues. From germline, CDR1 is MNHEY and CDR2 SVGAGI.

This clone was detected once. The chain combines TRBV5-1 with TRBJ2-7; D is possibly TRBD2 (5 bases). Germline-derived CDR1 and CDR2 are SGHRS and YFSETQ. The CDR3 totals 16 residues. The ends were cut back, 0 bases at V and 2 bases at J, with 15 bases in the middle. CDR3 amino acids: CASSLVRASQAYEQYF. CDR3 DNA: TGCGCCAGCAGCTTGGTGCGGGCTAGCCAGGCCTACGAGCAGTACTTC.

This chain joins TRBV19 and TRBJ2-7; 7 bases map to TRBD1. CDR1 is LNHDA, CDR2 SQIVND, per germline (reference sequence). V dropped 10 bases and J dropped 2; count of bases not matched to a gene: 8. The CDR3 loop spans 13 amino acids. The CDR3 sequence: CATDRQGPYEQYF. The CDR3 coding sequence is TGTGCCACCGATAGACAGGGCCCCTACGAGCAGTACTTC.

The J gene is TRBJ1-2, the V gene TRBV7-9; D is ambiguous. This CDR3 spans 13 amino acids. Germline CDR1 reads SEHNR; CDR2 reads FQNEAQ (reference sequence). Trimming cost V 5 bases and J 14 bases, with 21 bases left between them. The CDR3, as DNA: TGTGCCAGCAGCCCGGCAACCGGGATCCGTCCTACCTTC. Encoded protein: CASSPATGIRPTF.

CDR3 region: CASGTTGGDQAGELFF. The CDR3 nucleotides are TGTGCCAGCGGTACGACAGGGGGCGATCAGGCCGGGGAGCTGTTTTTT. The gene calls are TRBV28 and TRBJ2-2; 10 bases match TRBD1. CDR1 and CDR2 from the germline V gene are MDHEN and SYDVKM. CDR3 length: 16 amino acids. V lost 8 bases, J lost 6 bases, and 12 bases stayed unmatched.

The sample holds one count of this clone. V usage is TRBV28 and J usage is TRBJ1-5, with TRBD1 identical over 7 bases. The CDR3 is 12 residues long. Germline lookup yields CDR1 MDHEN and CDR2 SYDVKM. The trim removed 9 bases at V and 6 bases at J, leaving 5 bases unmatched. CDR3 sequence reads: CARSTGLQPQHF. CDR3 nucleotide sequence: TGTGCCAGATCGACAGGGCTTCAGCCCCAGCATTTT. Combining the CDR3 with reference TRBV28 and TRBJ1-5 gives the whole variable domain DVKVTQSSRYLVKRTGEKVFLECVQDMDHENMFWYRQDPGLGLRLIYFSYDVKMKEKGDIPEGYSVSREKKERFSLILESASTNQTSMYLCARSTGLQPQHFGDGTRLSIL.

This sequence joins TRBV5-6 and TRBJ1-1; no clear D gene. Deletions cut 4 bases from V and 1 base from J, with 11 bases between. The CDR3 spans 14 residues. CDR1 is SGHDT, CDR2 YYEEEE, per germline. DNA for the CDR3: TGTGCCAGCAGCACGTCCCTGGCGAACACTGAAGCTTTCTTT. Protein: CASSTSLANTEAFF.